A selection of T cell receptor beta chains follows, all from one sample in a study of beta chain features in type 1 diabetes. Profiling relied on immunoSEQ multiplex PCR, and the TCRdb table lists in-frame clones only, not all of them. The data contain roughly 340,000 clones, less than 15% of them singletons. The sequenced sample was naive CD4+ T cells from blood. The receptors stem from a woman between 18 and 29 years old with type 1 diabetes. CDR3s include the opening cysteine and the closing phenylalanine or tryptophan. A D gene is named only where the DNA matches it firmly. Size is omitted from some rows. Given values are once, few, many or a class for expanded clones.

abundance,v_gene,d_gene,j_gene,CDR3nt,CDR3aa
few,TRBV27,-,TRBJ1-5,TGTGCCAGCAGTAAGGACAGAAATCAGCCCCAGCATTTT,CASSKDRNQPQHF
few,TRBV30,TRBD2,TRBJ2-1,TGTGCCTGGAGTGTTTCGCGAACTAGCGGACATTACAATGAGCAGTTCTTC,CAWSVSRTSGHYNEQFF
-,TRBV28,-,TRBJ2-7,TGTGCCAGCACTGGAGGAATCCCCGCCGAGCAGTACTTC,CASTGGIPAEQYF
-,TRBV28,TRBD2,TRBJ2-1,TGTGCCAGCAGTCGATACCTAGCGGGAGGGCCTGGGGAGCAGTTCTTC,CASSRYLAGGPGEQFF
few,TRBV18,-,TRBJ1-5,TGTGCCAGCTCACGCGGGACCAGCAATCAGCCCCAGCATTTT,CASSRGTSNQPQHF
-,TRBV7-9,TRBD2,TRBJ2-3,TGTGCCAGCAGGTTGACCCGGACTAGCGGGAGGGGGGCAGATACGCAGTATTTT,CASRLTRTSGRGADTQYF
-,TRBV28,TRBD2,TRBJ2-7,TGTGCCAGCAGTTCCCCCCGACTAGCGGGAGTCGAGCAGTACTTC,CASSSPRLAGVEQYF
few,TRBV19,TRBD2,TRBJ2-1,TGTGCCAGTAGTACCAGACCCCCACTAGCGGGAGGGTACAATGAGCAGTTCTTC,CASSTRPPLAGGYNEQFF
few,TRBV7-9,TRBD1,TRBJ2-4,TGTGCCAGCAGCTCCCGCCGGGACAGCCCCTTAGCCAAAAACATTCAGTACTTC,CASSSRRDSPLAKNIQYF
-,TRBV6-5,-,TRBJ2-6,TGTGCCAGCAGCCCCGGACTGGCTGGGGCCAACGTCCTGACTTTC,CASSPGLAGANVLTF
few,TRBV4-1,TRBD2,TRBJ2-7,TGCGCCAGCAGCCAAGATCTAGCGGGAGGTGGCGAGCAGTACTTC,CASSQDLAGGGEQYF
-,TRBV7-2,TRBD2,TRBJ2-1,TGTGCCAGCAGCTCCGGGACTAGCGTTTCGAATGAGCAGTTCTTC,CASSSGTSVSNEQFF
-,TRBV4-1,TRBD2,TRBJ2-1,TGCGCCAGCAGCCTCAGGGACTACCCTAGCTCCTACAATGAGCAGTTCTTC,CASSLRDYPSSYNEQFF
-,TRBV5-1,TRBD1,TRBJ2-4,TGCGCCAGCAGCTTAGGGACAGGGGTTACCATTCAGTACTTC,CASSLGTGVTIQYF
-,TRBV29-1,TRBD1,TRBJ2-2,TGCAGCGTCTGGGACAGGGCTGGGGAGCTGTTTTTT,CSVWDRAGELFF
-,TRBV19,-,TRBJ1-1,TGTGCCAGTAGTATAGGGGCCGACAGCACTGAAGCTTTCTTT,CASSIGADSTEAFF
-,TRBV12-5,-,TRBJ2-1,TGTGCTAGTGGTTTGGGAGAAAGCTCCTACAATGAGCAGTTCTTC,CASGLGESSYNEQFF
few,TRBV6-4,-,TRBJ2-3,TGTGCCAGGAGAAGAAGCTGCTCGACAGATACGCAGTATTTT,CARRRSCSTDTQYF
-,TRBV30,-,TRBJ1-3,TGTGCCTGGAGTCCCAAACTTGGCACCATATATTTT,CAWSPKLGTIYF
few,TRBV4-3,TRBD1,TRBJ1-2,TGCGCCAGCAGCCAAAGGACAGGATGGTATGGCTACACCTTC,CASSQRTGWYGYTF
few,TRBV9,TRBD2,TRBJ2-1,TGTGCCAGCAGCTCCAGCGGGAGCTCCTACAATGAGCAGTTCTTC,CASSSSGSSYNEQFF
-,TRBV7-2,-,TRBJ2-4,TGTGCCAGCAGCCTAAACCAGGGGGGTAAAAACATTCAGTACTTC,CASSLNQGGKNIQYF
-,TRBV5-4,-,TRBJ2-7,TGTGCCAGCAGCTTTACCAAACGGTCCTACGAGCAGTACTTC,CASSFTKRSYEQYF
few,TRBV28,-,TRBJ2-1,TGTGCCAGCAGTCTTAAACTGTACCGAAGCTCCTACAATGAGCAGTTCTTC,CASSLKLYRSSYNEQFF
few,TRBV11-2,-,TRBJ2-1,TGTGCCAGCAGCTTGGGACAAAACAATGAGCAGTTCTTC,CASSLGQNNEQFF
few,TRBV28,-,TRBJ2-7,TGTGCCAGCAGTTTGGAGCAGAGAGTGCAGTACTTC,CASSLEQRVQYF
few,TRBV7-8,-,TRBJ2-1,TGTGCCAGCAGCTATATAGCGCAAAATGAGCAGTTCTTC,CASSYIAQNEQFF
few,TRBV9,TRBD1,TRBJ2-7,TGTGCCAGCAGCGATGGGACAGGGCGGGAGCAGTACTTC,CASSDGTGREQYF
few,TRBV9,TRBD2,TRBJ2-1,TGTGCCAGCAGCGTTGGGATAGCGGGTTACAATGAGCAGTTCTTC,CASSVGIAGYNEQFF
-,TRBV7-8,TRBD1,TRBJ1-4,TGTGCCAGCAGCCGGGACAGGGGGCAGGTTGAAAAACTGTTTTTT,CASSRDRGQVEKLFF
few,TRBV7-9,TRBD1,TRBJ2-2,TGTGCCAGCAGCCGCCGGGGACAGGGCGACAGGGAGCTGTTTTTT,CASSRRGQGDRELFF
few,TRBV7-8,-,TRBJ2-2,TGTGCCAGCAGCTTAAGAGGTTCGACACCAGGGGCCGGGGAGCTGTTTTTT,CASSLRGSTPGAGELFF
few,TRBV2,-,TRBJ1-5,TGTGCCAGCAGCCCAGACAGGAACAATCAGCCCCAGCATTTT,CASSPDRNNQPQHF
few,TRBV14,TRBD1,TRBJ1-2,TGTGCCAGCAGCCAAGATTTGGCCAGGGGGAATGGCTACACCTTC,CASSQDLARGNGYTF
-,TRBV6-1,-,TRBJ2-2,TGTGCCACCCCTGCAACTCCGAACACCGGGGAGCTGTTTTTT,CATPATPNTGELFF
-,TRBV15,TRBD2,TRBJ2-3,TGTGCCACCAGCAGTCACCGGAGACAGACCCTTAGGATAGCGGGAGCAGATACGCAGTATTTT,CATSSHRRQTLRIAGADTQYF
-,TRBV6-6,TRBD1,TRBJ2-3,TGTGCCAGCAATCGGGACAGCCCGAGTGATACGCAGTATTTT,CASNRDSPSDTQYF
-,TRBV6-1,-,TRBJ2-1,TGTGCCAGCAGTGAATCCGGTTTCTATGAGCAGTTCTTC,CASSESGFYEQFF
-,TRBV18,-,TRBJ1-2,TGTGCCAGCTCACCGACCTCTCCTCCGGACAGCTATGGCTACACCTTC,CASSPTSPPDSYGYTF
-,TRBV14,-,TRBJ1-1,TGTGCCAGCAGCCCCTGGGGGCCAGCCGACACTGAAGCTTTCTTT,CASSPWGPADTEAFF
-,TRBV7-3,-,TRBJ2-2,TGTGCCAGCAGCTCTCGGACCGGGACAACGAACACCGGGGAGCTGTTTTTT,CASSSRTGTTNTGELFF
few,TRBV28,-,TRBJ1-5,TGTGCCAGCAGCCGAGATCAGCCCCAGCATTTT,CASSRDQPQHF
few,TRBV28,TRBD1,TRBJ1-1,TGTGCCAGCAGTTTACCAGGGGGCCACACTGAAGCTTTCTTT,CASSLPGGHTEAFF
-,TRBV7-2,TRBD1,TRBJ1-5,TGTGCCAGCAGCTTAGCGACAGGGGATCAGCCCCAGCATTTT,CASSLATGDQPQHF
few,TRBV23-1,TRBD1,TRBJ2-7,TGCGCCAGCAGTCAAGACCCGGGACAGGGGCCTTCCTACGAGCAGTACTTC,CASSQDPGQGPSYEQYF
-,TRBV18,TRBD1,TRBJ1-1,TGTGCCAGCTCATTCGGACAGGGGGCTGAAGCTTTCTTT,CASSFGQGAEAFF
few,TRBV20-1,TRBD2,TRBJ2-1,TGCAGTGCTAGCACGTCGGGGGGGGAGTTCTTC,CSASTSGGEFF
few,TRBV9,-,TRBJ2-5,TGTGCCAGCAGCGTAGAGGACGGGGTTAGGGAGACCCAGTACTTC,CASSVEDGVRETQYF
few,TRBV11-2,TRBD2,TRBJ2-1,TGTGCCAGCAGCTTAGCGGGAGGGCCCCCTTACAATGAGCAGTTCTTC,CASSLAGGPPYNEQFF
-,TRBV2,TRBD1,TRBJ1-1,TGTGCCAGCAGTGAAGCTGGGACAGGGTTGGCTGAAGCTTTCTTT,CASSEAGTGLAEAFF
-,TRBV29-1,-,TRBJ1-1,TGCAGTGCCCGTGCGCCGAACACTGAAGCTTTCTTT,CSARAPNTEAFF
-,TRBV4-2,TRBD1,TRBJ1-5,TGTGCCAGCAGCCCGACTCTGGGACAGGGTTTTAGCAATCAGCCCCAGCATTTT,CASSPTLGQGFSNQPQHF